This T cell receptor (beta chain) was documented in a study of CD8 T cells in Susac syndrome (dated by TCRdb to between 2019 and 2020). For the wider study: Whether CD8+ T cell activation and differentiation in Susac syndrome was antigen driven was tested using repertoire sequencing. Clonality of the CD8+ T cell repertoire was compared between more than 10 healthy donors, approximately 14 Susac syndrome patients and under 19 multiple sclerosis patients. Study-level results and caveats: The study acknowledged that relatively few individuals were included in the TCR sequencing and HLA analysis.

Peripheral blood CD8+ and CD4+ T cells from healthy donors, Susac syndrome patients and multiple sclerosis patients were profiled using high-throughput TCR beta sequencing. The healthy donors served as controls matched for age and sex. Bulk CD8+ and CD4+ T cells were purified magnetically by negative isolation, whereas CD8+ TEMRA cells were enriched by FACS. Blood was drawn into EDTA tubes, processed within 24 hours, and PBMCs were isolated by density gradient centrifugation. PBMCs destined for TCR sequencing were cryopreserved in liquid nitrogen and later thawed in a 37 °C water bath. Purity of sorted or isolated CD4+, CD8+ and CD8+ TEMRA cells was at least 90%. RNA was extracted using the RNeasy kit, and roughly 0.45 to 1 microgram was reverse transcribed with random hexamers. The immunoSEQ multiplex PCR assay, covering 54 Vbeta and 13 Jbeta segments, was used to amplify TCR beta CDR3 regions. PCR amplification bias was corrected by using a synthetic template baseline for primer optimization and computational correction. Per the original workflow: Only productive sequences were kept, with reads annotated to V, D and J genes according to IMGT and analyzed in immunoSEQ Analyzer. Clonality was calculated as one minus the Shannon entropy normalized by log2 of the number of productive unique sequences. For each patient and control, public and private clones were evaluated within the 100 most prevalent clones. Clones were defined as Susac-specific if absent from the healthy and MS cohorts, from roughly 1,100 published viral clones and from other ImmuneACCESS disease sequences. Through fastp at Q25 and MiXCR, TCRdb rebuilt clones from the public reads, retaining in-frame beta chains. Entries that share a CDR3 protein sequence are merged under the most common genes and DNA. The V and J calls and clone size come from TCRdb's table, not from the authors' own analysis. This sample comprises over 100,000 distinct CDR3 sequences, 85% to 95% of them detected only once. About 0.11% of the sample is in the top ten clones.

Concerning this clonotype: Its antigen target is currently unknown. One base away there is no much larger clone; base qualities are not given.

This sequence originates from a human donor in good health. The sequenced sample consisted of CD8+ T cells from PBMCs.

The CDR3 in this case is CASSQEEGNTEAFF. The nucleotides are TGTGCCAGCAGCCAAGAAGAGGGCAATACTGAAGCTTTCTTT. The chain uses TRBV3-1 and TRBJ1-1; no D gene call is confident. The junction carries 10 bases between V and J, which are trimmed by 0 bases and 5 bases respectively. CDR1 and CDR2 are read off the germline V gene (reference sequence) as LGHDT and YNNKEL. The CDR3 spans 14 residues, from the cysteine through the phenylalanine. The CDR3 DNA has 42 bases and is translated from base 1.